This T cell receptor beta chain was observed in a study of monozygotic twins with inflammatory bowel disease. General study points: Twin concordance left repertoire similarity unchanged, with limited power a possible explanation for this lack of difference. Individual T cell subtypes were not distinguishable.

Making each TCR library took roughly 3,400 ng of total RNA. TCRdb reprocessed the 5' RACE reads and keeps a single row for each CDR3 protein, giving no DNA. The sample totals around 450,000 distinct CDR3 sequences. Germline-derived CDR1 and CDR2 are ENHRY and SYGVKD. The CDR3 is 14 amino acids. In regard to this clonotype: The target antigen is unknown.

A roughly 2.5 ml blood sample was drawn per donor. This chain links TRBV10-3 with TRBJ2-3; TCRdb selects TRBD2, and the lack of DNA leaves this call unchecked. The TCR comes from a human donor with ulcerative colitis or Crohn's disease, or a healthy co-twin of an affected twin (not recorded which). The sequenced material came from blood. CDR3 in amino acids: CAITQGIGPDTQYF.